Following are 7 T cell receptor beta chains from one sample sequenced in a study of siplizumab effects on memory and regulatory T cells. Sequenced by immunoSEQ multiplex PCR; TCRdb stores in-frame clones only, minus some. The table includes around 100,000 clones, 75% to 95% detected once. Sequences were obtained from CD4+ T cells sorted from blood. The receptors were gathered from a human donor in good health.

This chain connects TRBV27 to TRBJ2-1, with 7 bases identical to TRBD2. CDR1 is MNHEY and CDR2 is SMNVEV in the germline V gene (reference sequence). The CDR3 sequence is 14 residues long. Unmatched junction bases numbered 7, after V lost 6 bases and J lost 5 bases. CDR3 sequence (DNA): TGTGCCAGCAGAGTGCAGGGACTAAACAATGAGCAGTTCTTC. Encoded protein: CASRVQGLNNEQFF.

The chain has TRBV19 and TRBJ1-2; perhaps TRBD1 as D (5 bases). Germline CDR1 and CDR2: LNHDA and SQIVND (reference sequence). The CDR3 length is 16 residues. V shed 3 bases and J shed 8 bases, with 22 bases lying between them. The CDR3 sequence is CASSIRPGGGARGYTF. DNA for the CDR3: TGTGCCAGTAGTATTCGTCCTGGGGGAGGGGCGCGAGGCTACACCTTC.

This chain links TRBV18 with TRBJ1-1; D uncertain. The CDR3 runs to 15 residues. Germline CDR1 and CDR2: KGHSH and LQKENI. Deletions cut 0 bases from V and 2 bases from J, with 10 bases between. CDR3 loop: CASSPPSQSNTEAFF. The CDR3 DNA reads TGTGCCAGCTCACCACCGTCACAATCCAACACTGAAGCTTTCTTT.

This sequence joins TRBV7-2 and TRBJ2-7; D gene ambiguous. The V end lost 4 bases, the J end lost 2 bases, and 12 bases lay between the germline ends. This CDR3 has 14 residues. CDR1 is SGHTA, CDR2 FQGNSA, per germline. The chain's CDR3 is CASSSVVGTYEQYF. The CDR3 region has the DNA TGTGCCAGCAGCTCCGTCGTAGGGACCTACGAGCAGTACTTC.

The chain is built from TRBV29-1 and TRBJ2-5; 9 nucleotides align to TRBD2. V trimming: 6 bases; J trimming: 4 bases; junction bases outside the gene matches: 12. Germline loops: CDR1 SQVTM, CDR2 ANQGSEA. The CDR3 runs 15 residues. In nucleotides, the CDR3 is TGCAGCGTAACCATTATAGCGGGGGCGGGAGAGACCCAGTACTTC. This codes for CSVTIIAGAGETQYF.

This clone appeared once. This chain joins TRBV7-9 and TRBJ2-1; 8 positions match TRBD1. Germline loops: CDR1 SEHNR, CDR2 FQNEAQ (reference sequence). The CDR3 totals 17 residues. The ends lost 0 bases at V and 2 bases at J; junction bases unmatched: 6. In DNA, the CDR3 is TGTGCCAGCAGCTTAGCGCAGTCAGGGGGCGCCTACAATGAGCAGTTCTTC. It encodes CASSLAQSGGAYNEQFF.

This sequence joins TRBV5-1 and TRBJ1-1; tentatively, D is TRBD1 (6 bases). The CDR3 sequence is 15 residues long. Looked up from germline, CDR1 is SGHRS and CDR2 is YFSETQ. Trimming cost V 0 bases and J 10 bases, with 19 bases left between them. CDR3 in amino acids: CASSLEGQAPQGAFF. CDR3 sequence (DNA): TGCGCCAGCAGCTTGGAGGGACAAGCCCCCCAAGGAGCTTTCTTT.